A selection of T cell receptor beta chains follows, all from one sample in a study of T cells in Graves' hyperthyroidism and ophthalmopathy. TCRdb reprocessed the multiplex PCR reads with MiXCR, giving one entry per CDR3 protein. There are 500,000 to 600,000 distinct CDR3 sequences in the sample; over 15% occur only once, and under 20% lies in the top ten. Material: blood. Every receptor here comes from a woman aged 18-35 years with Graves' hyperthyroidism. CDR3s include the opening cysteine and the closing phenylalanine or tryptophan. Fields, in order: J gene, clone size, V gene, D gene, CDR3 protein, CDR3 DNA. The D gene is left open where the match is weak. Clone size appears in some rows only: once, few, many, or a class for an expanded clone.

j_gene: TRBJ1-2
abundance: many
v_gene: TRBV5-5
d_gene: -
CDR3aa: CASSSIGGSYGYTF
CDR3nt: TGTGCCAGCAGCTCAATAGGGGGAAGCTATGGCTACACCTTC

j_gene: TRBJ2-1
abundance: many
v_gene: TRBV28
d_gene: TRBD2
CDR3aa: CASGGGYNEQFF
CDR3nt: TGTGCCAGCGGGGGGGGGTACAATGAGCAGTTCTTC

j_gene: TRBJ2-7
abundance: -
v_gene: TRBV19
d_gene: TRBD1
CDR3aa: CASSMSGGYEQYF
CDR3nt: TGTGCCAGTAGTATGTCAGGGGGATACGAGCAGTACTTC

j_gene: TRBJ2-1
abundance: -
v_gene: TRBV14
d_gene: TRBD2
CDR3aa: CASRPSGTSINEQFF
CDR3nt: TGTGCCAGCAGACCCTCCGGGACTAGCATCAATGAGCAGTTCTTC

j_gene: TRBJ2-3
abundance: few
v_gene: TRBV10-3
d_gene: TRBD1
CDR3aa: CAIKTQGVNTQYF
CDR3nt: TGTGCCATCAAGACACAGGGGGTTAATACGCAGTATTTT

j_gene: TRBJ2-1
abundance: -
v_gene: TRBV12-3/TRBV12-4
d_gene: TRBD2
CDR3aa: CASSFSLAGLRRFF
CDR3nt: TGTGCCAGCAGTTTTTCGCTAGCGGGGTTGAGGCGGTTCTTC

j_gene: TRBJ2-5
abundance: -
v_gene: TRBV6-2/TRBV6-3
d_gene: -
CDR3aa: CASSYSTREETQYF
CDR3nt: TGTGCCAGCAGTTACTCGACCAGGGAAGAGACCCAGTACTTC

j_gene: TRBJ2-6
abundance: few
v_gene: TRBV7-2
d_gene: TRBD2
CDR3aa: CASSLERGQGPGANVLTF
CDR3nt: TGTGCCAGCAGCTTAGAGCGGGGGCAAGGGCCTGGGGCCAACGTCCTGACTTTC

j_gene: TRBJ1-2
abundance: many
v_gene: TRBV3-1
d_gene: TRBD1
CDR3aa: CASSTRTGRGYYGYTF
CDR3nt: TGTGCCAGCAGCACCCGGACAGGGAGAGGGTACTATGGCTACACCTTC

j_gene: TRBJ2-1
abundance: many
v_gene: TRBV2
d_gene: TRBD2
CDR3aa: CASSDSGISDEQFF
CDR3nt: TGTGCCAGCAGTGATAGCGGGATATCTGATGAGCAGTTCTTC

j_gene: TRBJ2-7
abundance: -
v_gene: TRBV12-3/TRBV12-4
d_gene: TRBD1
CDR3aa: CASSLNRGGYEQYF
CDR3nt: TGTGCCAGCAGTCTAAACAGGGGCGGCTACGAGCAGTACTTC

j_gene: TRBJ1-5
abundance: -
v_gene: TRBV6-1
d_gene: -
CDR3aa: CASMAANQPQHF
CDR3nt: TGTGCCAGCATGGCGGCAAATCAGCCCCAGCATTTT

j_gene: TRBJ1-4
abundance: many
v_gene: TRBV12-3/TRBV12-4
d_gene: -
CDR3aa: CASSLRGLGEKLFF
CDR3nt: TGTGCCAGCAGTTTAAGGGGACTGGGTGAAAAACTGTTTTTT

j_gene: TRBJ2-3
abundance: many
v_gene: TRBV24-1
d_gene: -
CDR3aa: CATSDLVPRQGREEYTDTQYF
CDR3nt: TGTGCCACCAGTGATTTGGTTCCGAGACAGGGCCGGGAGGAATACACAGATACGCAGTATTTT

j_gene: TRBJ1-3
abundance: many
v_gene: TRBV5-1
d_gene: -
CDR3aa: CASSLGANSGNTIYF
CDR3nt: TGCGCCAGCAGCTTGGGGGCCAACTCTGGAAACACCATATATTTT

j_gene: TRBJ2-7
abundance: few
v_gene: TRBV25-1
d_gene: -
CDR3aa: CASRPLGLDKGEQYF
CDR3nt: TGTGCCAGCAGACCCCTTGGGCTAGACAAAGGGGAGCAGTACTTC

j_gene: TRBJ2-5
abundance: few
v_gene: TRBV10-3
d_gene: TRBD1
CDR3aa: CAISDGTGIQETQYF
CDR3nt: TGTGCCATCAGTGACGGGACAGGGATCCAAGAGACCCAGTACTTC

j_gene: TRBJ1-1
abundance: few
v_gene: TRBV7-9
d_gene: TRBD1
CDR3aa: CASSPSLGTAVNTEAFF
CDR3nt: TGTGCCAGCAGCCCCTCTTTGGGGACAGCCGTGAACACTGAAGCTTTCTTT

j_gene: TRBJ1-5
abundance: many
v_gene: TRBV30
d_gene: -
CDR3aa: CAWSVGGYNQPQHF
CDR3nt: TGTGCCTGGAGTGTCGGGGGTTACAATCAGCCCCAGCATTTT

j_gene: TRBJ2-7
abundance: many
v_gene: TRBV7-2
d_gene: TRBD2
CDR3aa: CASSAHSLGGRLAPGSYEQYF
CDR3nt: TGTGCCAGCAGCGCCCATAGTCTTGGGGGACGACTAGCGCCAGGCTCCTACGAGCAGTACTTC

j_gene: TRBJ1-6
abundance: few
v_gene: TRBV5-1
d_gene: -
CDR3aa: CASSSDGAPLHF
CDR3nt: TGCGCCAGCAGCTCCGACGGTGCACCCCTCCACTTT

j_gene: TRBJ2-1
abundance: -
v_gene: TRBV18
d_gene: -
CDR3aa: CASSLEPGAYNEQFF
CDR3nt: TGTGCCAGCTCACTGGAACCCGGGGCATACAATGAGCAGTTCTTC

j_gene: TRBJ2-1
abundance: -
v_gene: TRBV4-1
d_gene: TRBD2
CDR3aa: CASSREGPTYNEQFF
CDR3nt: TGCGCCAGCAGCCGGGAGGGGCCCACCTACAATGAGCAGTTCTTC

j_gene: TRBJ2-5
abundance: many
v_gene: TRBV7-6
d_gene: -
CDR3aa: CASSFAGQETQYF
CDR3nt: TGTGCCAGCAGCTTTGCAGGGCAAGAGACCCAGTACTTC

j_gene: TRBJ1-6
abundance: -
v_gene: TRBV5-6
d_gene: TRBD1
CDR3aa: CASSSKTGTFTNSPLHF
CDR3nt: TGTGCCAGCAGCAGCAAGACAGGGACCTTTACGAATTCACCCCTCCACTTT

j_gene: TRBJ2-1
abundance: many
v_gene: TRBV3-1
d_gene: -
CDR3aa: CASSRSSYNEQFF
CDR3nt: TGTGCCAGCAGCCGATCTAGCTACAATGAGCAGTTCTTC

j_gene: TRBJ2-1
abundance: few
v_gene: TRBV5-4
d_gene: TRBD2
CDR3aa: CASSFSGPAGEGEQFF
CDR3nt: TGTGCCAGCAGCTTCTCAGGCCCAGCGGGGGAGGGGGAGCAGTTCTTC

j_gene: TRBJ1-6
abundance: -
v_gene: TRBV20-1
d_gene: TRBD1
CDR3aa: CSARAGTGVNSPLHF
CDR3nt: TGCAGTGCTAGAGCCGGGACAGGGGTTAATTCACCCCTCCACTTT

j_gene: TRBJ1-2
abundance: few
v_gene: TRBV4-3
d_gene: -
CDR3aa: CASSQDPIRTGAGYTF
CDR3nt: TGCGCCAGCAGCCAAGATCCCATTAGGACGGGCGCTGGCTACACCTTC

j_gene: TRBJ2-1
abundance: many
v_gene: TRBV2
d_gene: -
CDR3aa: CASSDSRKGNEQFF
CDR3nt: TGTGCCAGCAGTGACTCCCGGAAGGGCAATGAGCAGTTCTTC

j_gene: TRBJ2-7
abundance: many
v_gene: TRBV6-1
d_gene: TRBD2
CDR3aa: CASSSTGTSGIPYEQYF
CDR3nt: TGTGCCAGCAGTTCCACCGGGACTAGCGGGATCCCCTACGAGCAGTACTTC

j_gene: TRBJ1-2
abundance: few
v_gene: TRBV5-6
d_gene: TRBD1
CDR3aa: CASSLTGTESNYGYTF
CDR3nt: TGTGCCAGCAGCTTGACCGGGACAGAGTCTAACTATGGCTACACCTTC

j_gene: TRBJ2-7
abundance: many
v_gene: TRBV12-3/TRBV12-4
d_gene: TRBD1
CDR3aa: CASSGVRTGVEQYF
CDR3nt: TGTGCCAGCAGTGGGGTAAGGACAGGGGTCGAGCAGTACTTC

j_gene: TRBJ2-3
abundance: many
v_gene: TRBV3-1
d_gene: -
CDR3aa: CASSQDSPGDINTDTQYF
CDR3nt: TGTGCCAGCAGCCAAGACTCCCCGGGAGATATAAACACAGATACGCAGTATTTT

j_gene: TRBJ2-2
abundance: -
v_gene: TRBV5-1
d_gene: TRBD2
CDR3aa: CASSFGRADTGELFF
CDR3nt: TGCGCCAGCAGCTTTGGGAGGGCCGACACCGGGGAGCTGTTTTTT

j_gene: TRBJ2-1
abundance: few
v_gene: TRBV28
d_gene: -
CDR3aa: CASSLPGEQFF
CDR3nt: TGTGCCAGCAGTTTACCAGGGGAGCAGTTCTTC

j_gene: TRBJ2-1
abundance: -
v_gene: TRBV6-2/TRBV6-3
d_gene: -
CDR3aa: CASSLRREQFF
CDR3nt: TGTGCCAGCAGCCTTCGCAGAGAGCAGTTCTTC

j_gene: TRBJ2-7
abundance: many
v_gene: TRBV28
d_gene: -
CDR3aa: CASSLQVLGPYEQYF
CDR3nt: TGTGCCAGCAGTTTACAAGTTCTGGGCCCCTACGAGCAGTACTTC

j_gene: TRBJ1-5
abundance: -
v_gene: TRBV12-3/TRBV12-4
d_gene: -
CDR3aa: CASSLHLGRGSQPQHF
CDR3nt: TGTGCCAGCAGTTTGCACCTGGGGAGGGGCTCTCAGCCCCAGCATTTT

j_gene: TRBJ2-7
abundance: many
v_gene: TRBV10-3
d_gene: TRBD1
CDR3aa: CAISLTSGQASYEQYF
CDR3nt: TGTGCCATCAGTCTAACTTCCGGACAGGCCTCCTACGAGCAGTACTTC

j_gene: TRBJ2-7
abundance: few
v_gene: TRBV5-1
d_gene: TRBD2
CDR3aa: CASRDTPTSAYEQYF
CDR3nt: TGCGCCAGCAGGGATACACCGACTAGCGCCTACGAGCAGTACTTC

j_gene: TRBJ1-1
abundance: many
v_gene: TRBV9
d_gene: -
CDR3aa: CASSVAGRTEAFF
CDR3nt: TGTGCCAGCAGCGTAGCAGGACGGACTGAAGCTTTCTTT

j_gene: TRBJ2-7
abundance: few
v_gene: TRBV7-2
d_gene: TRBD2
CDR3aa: CASSLVSGTSGGRSYEQYF
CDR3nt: TGTGCCAGCAGCTTAGTTTCCGGGACTAGCGGGGGGCGCTCCTACGAGCAGTACTTC

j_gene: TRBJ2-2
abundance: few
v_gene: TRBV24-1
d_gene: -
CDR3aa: CATSDHRKTNTGELFF
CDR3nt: TGTGCCACCAGTGACCACAGGAAGACGAACACCGGGGAGCTGTTTTTT

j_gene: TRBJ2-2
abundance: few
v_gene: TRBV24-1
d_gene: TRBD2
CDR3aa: CATSDLGLAGGPGELFF
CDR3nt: TGTGCCACCAGTGACCTAGGACTAGCGGGAGGACCCGGGGAGCTGTTTTTT

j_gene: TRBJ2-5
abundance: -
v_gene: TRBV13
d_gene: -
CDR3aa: CASSHGLVGASEKTQYF
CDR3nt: TGTGCCAGCAGCCACGGACTAGTGGGGGCCAGCGAGAAGACCCAGTACTTC

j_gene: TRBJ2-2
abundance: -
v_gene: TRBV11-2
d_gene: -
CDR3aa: CASSPGHTNTRELLF
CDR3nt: TGTGCCAGCAGCCCGGGACATACGAACACCAGGGAGCTGCTTTTT

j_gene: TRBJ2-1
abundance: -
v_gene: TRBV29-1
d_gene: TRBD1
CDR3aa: CSVLGDRGNEQFF
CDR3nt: TGCAGCGTTTTAGGAGACAGGGGCAATGAGCAGTTCTTC

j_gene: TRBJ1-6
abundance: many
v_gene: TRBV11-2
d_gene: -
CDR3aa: CASSLSAYNSPLHF
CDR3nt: TGTGCCAGCAGCTTAAGCGCCTATAATTCACCCCTCCACTTT

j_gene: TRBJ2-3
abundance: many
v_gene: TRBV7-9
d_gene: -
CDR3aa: CASSFKGGALDTQYF
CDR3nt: TGTGCCAGCAGCTTCAAGGGGGGGGCCTTGGATACGCAGTATTTT

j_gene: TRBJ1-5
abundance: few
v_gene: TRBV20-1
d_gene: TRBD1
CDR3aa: CSAREAQGGQPQHF
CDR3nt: TGCAGTGCTAGAGAAGCACAGGGGGGGCAGCCCCAGCATTTT

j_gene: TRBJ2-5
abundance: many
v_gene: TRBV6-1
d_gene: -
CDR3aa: CASNYRDFQYF
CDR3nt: TGTGCCAGCAACTACCGGGATTTCCAGTACTTC

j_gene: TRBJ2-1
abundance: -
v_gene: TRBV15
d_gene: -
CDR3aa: CATGRGSYNEQFF
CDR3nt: TGTGCCACCGGTAGGGGCTCCTACAATGAGCAGTTCTTC